Listed below are T cell receptor beta chains from one sample, sequenced in a study of blood T cell repertoires in COVID-19. The assay was immunoSEQ multiplex PCR, and TCRdb's table has in-frame clones only and misses some. The sample lists about 44,000 clones, around 82% occurring once. Material for sequencing was peripheral blood. The source is a woman in her 70s with acute or convalescent COVID-19. The CDR3 runs from the conserved cysteine through the conserved F or W. D genes are given only for firm matches. Clone size is not always given. Where it is, it says once, few, many or a class for expanded clones.

D gene: TRBD1; J gene: TRBJ2-2; V gene: TRBV7-9; clone size: .; CDR3 protein: CASSPGTDNTGELFF; CDR3 DNA: TGTGCCAGCAGTCCCGGGACAGATAACACCGGGGAGCTGTTTTTT
D gene: .; J gene: TRBJ2-3; V gene: TRBV7-2; clone size: once; CDR3 protein: CASSSLVVPTQYF; CDR3 DNA: TGTGCCAGCAGCTCCCTAGTAGTCCCTACGCAGTATTTT
D gene: .; J gene: TRBJ1-4; V gene: TRBV10-3; clone size: .; CDR3 protein: CAISGTATTNEKLFF; CDR3 DNA: TGTGCCATCAGTGGGACAGCTACAACTAATGAAAAACTGTTTTTT
D gene: TRBD1; J gene: TRBJ1-5; V gene: TRBV10-2; clone size: .; CDR3 protein: CASSGDREDQPQHF; CDR3 DNA: TGCGCCAGCAGCGGTGACAGGGAGGACCAGCCCCAGCATTTT
D gene: TRBD2; J gene: TRBJ2-1; V gene: TRBV19; clone size: .; CDR3 protein: CASSILAGAGEQFF; CDR3 DNA: TGTGCCAGTAGTATACTAGCGGGAGCGGGTGAGCAGTTCTTC
D gene: TRBD1; J gene: TRBJ2-2; V gene: TRBV24-1; clone size: .; CDR3 protein: CATSDLRGTGFTGELFF; CDR3 DNA: TGTGCCACCAGTGATTTGCGGGGGACAGGGTTCACCGGGGAGCTGTTTTTT
D gene: .; J gene: TRBJ2-2; V gene: TRBV11-3; clone size: .; CDR3 protein: CASSPTAVFAGELFF; CDR3 DNA: TGTGCCAGCAGCCCCACCGCGGTCTTTGCCGGGGAGCTGTTTTTT
D gene: TRBD2; J gene: TRBJ2-7; V gene: TRBV15; clone size: .; CDR3 protein: CATSRDLAGARYEQYF; CDR3 DNA: TGTGCCACCAGCAGAGATCTAGCGGGAGCCCGCTACGAGCAGTACTTC
D gene: .; J gene: TRBJ2-1; V gene: TRBV5-1; clone size: .; CDR3 protein: CASSFTYREYNEQFF; CDR3 DNA: TGCGCCAGCAGCTTTACTTACAGGGAGTACAATGAGCAGTTCTTC
D gene: TRBD1; J gene: TRBJ2-3; V gene: TRBV5-1; clone size: .; CDR3 protein: CASSFGQGLADTQYF; CDR3 DNA: TGCGCCAGCAGCTTCGGACAGGGTCTTGCAGATACGCAGTATTTT
D gene: TRBD1; J gene: TRBJ1-5; V gene: TRBV6-5; clone size: .; CDR3 protein: CASSYSRTGGNQPQHF; CDR3 DNA: TGTGCCAGCAGTTACTCTAGGACAGGGGGCAATCAGCCCCAGCATTTT
D gene: TRBD2; J gene: TRBJ2-1; V gene: TRBV7-9; clone size: .; CDR3 protein: CASSLGASGSGEQFF; CDR3 DNA: TGTGCCAGCAGCTTAGGAGCTAGCGGGAGTGGTGAGCAGTTCTTC
D gene: .; J gene: TRBJ2-3; V gene: TRBV5-1; clone size: .; CDR3 protein: CASSPDSRRTDTQYF; CDR3 DNA: TGCGCCAGCAGCCCTGACTCCCGACGCACAGATACGCAGTATTTT
D gene: .; J gene: TRBJ2-5; V gene: TRBV5-8; clone size: .; CDR3 protein: CASSLAGNQETQYF; CDR3 DNA: TGTGCCAGCAGCTTGGCGGGGAACCAAGAGACCCAGTACTTC
D gene: .; J gene: TRBJ2-3; V gene: TRBV7-3; clone size: .; CDR3 protein: CASSLMGQNTDTQYF; CDR3 DNA: TGTGCCAGCAGCTTAATGGGGCAGAACACAGATACGCAGTATTTT